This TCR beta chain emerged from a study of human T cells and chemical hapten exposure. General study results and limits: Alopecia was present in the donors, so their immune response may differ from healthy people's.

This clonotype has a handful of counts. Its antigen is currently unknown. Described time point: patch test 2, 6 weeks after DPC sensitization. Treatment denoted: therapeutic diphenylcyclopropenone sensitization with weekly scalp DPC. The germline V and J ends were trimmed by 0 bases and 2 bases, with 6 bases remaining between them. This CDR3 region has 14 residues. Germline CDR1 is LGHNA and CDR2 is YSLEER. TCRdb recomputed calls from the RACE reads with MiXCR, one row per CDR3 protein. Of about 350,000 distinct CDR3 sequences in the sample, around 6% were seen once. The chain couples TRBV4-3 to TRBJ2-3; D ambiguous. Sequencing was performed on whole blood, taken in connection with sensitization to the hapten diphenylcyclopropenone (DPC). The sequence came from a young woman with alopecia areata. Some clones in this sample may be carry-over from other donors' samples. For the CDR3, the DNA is TGCGCCAGCAGCCAAGACAGTCTCACAGATACGCAGTATTTT. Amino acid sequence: CASSQDSLTDTQYF.